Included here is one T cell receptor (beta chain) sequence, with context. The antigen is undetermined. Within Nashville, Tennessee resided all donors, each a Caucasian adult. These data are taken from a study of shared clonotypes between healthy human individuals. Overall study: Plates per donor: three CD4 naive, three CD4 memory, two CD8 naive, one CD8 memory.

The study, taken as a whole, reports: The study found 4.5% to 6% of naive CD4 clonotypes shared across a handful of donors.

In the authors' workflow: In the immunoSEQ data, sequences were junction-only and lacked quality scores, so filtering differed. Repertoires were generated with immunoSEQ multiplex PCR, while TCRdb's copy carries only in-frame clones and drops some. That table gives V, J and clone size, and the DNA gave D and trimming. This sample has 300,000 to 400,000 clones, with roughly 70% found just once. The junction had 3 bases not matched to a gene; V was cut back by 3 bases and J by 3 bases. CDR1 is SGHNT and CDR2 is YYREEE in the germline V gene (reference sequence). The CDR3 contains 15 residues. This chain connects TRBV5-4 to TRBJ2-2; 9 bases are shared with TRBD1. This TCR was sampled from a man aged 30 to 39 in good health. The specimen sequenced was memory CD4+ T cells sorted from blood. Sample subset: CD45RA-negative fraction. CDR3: CASSWDRADTGELFF. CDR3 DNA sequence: TGTGCCAGCAGCTGGGACAGGGCGGACACCGGGGAGCTGTTTTTT.